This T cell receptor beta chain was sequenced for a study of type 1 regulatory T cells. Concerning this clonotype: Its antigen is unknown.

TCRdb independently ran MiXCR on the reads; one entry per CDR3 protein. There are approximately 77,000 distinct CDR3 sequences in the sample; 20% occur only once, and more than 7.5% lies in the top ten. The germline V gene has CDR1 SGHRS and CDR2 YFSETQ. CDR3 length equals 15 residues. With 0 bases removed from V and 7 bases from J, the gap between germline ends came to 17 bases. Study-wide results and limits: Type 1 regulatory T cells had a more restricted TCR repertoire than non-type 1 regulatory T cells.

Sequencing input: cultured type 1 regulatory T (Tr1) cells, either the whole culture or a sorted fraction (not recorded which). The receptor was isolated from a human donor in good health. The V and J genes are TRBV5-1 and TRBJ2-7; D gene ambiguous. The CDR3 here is CASSLGSESRSEQYF. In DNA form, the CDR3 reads TGCGCCAGCAGCTTGGGTAGTGAGTCCCGCTCAGAGCAGTACTTC.